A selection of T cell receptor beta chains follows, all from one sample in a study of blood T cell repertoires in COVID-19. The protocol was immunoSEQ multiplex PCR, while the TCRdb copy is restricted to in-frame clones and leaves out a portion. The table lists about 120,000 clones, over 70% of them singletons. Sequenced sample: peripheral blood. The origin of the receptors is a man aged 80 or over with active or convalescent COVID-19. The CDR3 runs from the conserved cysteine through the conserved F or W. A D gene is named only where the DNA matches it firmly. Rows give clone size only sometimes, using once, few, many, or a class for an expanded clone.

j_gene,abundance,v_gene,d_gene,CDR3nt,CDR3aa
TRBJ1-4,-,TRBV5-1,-,TGCGCCAGCAGCTTGCAGGGGAATGAAAAACTGTTTTTT,CASSLQGNEKLFF
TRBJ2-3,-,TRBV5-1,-,TGCGCCAGCAGCCCCGAAGTCAGGGTAACGCAGTATTTT,CASSPEVRVTQYF
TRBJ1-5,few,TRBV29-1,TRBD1,TGCAGCGTTGACGGGACAGGGGGGCGGGGTAGCAATCAGCCCCAGCATTTT,CSVDGTGGRGSNQPQHF
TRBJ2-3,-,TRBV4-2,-,TGTGCCAGCAGCCAAGATCTCGGGGCAGATACGCAGTATTTT,CASSQDLGADTQYF
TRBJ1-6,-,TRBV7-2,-,TGTGCCAGCAGCTGGGGGGTTGCGAGTTCACCCCTCCACTTT,CASSWGVASSPLHF
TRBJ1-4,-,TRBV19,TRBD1,TGTGCCAGTAGTCCCCCAGGGGGAGAAAAACTGTTTTTT,CASSPPGGEKLFF
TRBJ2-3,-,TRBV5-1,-,TGCGCCAGCAGCTTGGCCTCGGGAGAAGATACGCAGTATTTT,CASSLASGEDTQYF
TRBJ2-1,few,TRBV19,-,TGTGCCAGTAGTCCGGACAGCTCCTACAATGAGCAGTTCTTC,CASSPDSSYNEQFF
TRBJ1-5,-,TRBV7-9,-,TGTGCCAGCAGCCTTCTTGGGGAGGGTCCGAATCAGCCCCAGCATTTT,CASSLLGEGPNQPQHF
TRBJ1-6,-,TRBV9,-,TGTGCCAGCAGCTCCCGACAGGACCCTAATTCACCCCTCCACTTT,CASSSRQDPNSPLHF
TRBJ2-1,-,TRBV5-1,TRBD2,TGCGCCAGCAGCACAGGACTAGCGGCAGTGCAAGGTGAGCAGTTCTTC,CASSTGLAAVQGEQFF
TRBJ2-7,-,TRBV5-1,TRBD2,TGCGCCAGCAGCTTGTCCCTAGCGGGGGGTCCTGGCGAGCAGTACTTC,CASSLSLAGGPGEQYF
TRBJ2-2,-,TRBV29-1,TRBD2,TGCAGCGTTGGCGGGGGGCCACCCGGGGAGCTGTTTTTT,CSVGGGPPGELFF
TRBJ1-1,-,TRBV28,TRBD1,TGTGCCAGCAGAAGGACAGGGGGAAGGACTGAAGCTTTCTTT,CASRRTGGRTEAFF
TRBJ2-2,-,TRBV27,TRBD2,TGTGCCAGCAGTCCGCAGAAGGGCGGGGGGTTCGGGGAGCTGTTTTTT,CASSPQKGGGFGELFF
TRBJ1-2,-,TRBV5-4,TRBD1,TGTGCCAGCAGCCTGGACAGGAACTATGGCTACACCTTC,CASSLDRNYGYTF
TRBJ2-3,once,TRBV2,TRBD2,TGTGCCAGCAGTGGGACTAGCGGGGGTTTGGATACGCAGTATTTT,CASSGTSGGLDTQYF
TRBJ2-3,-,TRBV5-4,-,TGTGCCAGCAGCGGACAGCCCCAAGATACGCAGTATTTT,CASSGQPQDTQYF
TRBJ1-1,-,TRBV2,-,TGTGCCAGCAGTGTGGCGGGGAACACTGAAGCTTTCTTT,CASSVAGNTEAFF
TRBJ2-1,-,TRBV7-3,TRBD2,TGTGCCAGCAGCGCGACTAGCGGGGGGAGCGATGAGCAGTTCTTC,CASSATSGGSDEQFF
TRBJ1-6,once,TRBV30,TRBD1,TGTGCCTGGAGCCCCGGCAGGGGGCAATCACCCCTCCACTTT,CAWSPGRGQSPLHF
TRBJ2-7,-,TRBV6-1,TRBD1,TGTGCCAGCAGTGAAGCGCTTAGGACAGGGGAGCCCTACGAGCAGTACTTC,CASSEALRTGEPYEQYF
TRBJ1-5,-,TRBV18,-,TGTGCCAGCTCACCCTCACAGGGAGTAAGCAATCAGCCCCAGCATTTT,CASSPSQGVSNQPQHF
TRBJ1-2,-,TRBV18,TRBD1,TGTGCCAGCTCATCCGTGATTGGGACAGATAACTATGGCTACACCTTC,CASSSVIGTDNYGYTF
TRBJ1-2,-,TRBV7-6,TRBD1,TGTGCCAGCAGCCGGACAGGGAGTTATGGCTACACCTTC,CASSRTGSYGYTF
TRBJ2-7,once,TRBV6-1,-,TGTGCCAGCAGTGAAGGGACTTACGAGCAGTACTTC,CASSEGTYEQYF
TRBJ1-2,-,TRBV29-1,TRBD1,TGCAGCGTTGACAGGACAGGGTTCTATGGCTACACCTTC,CSVDRTGFYGYTF
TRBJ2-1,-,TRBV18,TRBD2,TGTGCCAGCTCACCCTCGGGACTAGTTTCGAATGAGCAGTTCTTC,CASSPSGLVSNEQFF
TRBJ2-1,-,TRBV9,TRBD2,TGTGCCAGCAGCGTTGGCGGGGGGGCCGACAATGAGCAGTTCTTC,CASSVGGGADNEQFF
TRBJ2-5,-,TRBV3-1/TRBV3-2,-,TGTGCCAGCAGCCTCCTGTACCAAGAGACCCAGTACTTC,CASSLLYQETQYF
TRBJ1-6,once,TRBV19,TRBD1,TGTGCCAGTAGTATAGTCGACAGGGGGCCTTCACCCCTCCACTTT,CASSIVDRGPSPLHF
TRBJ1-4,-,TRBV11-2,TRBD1,TGTGCCAGCAGTCCACAGGGGGCCTCAACTAATGAAAAACTGTTTTTT,CASSPQGASTNEKLFF
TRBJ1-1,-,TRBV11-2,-,TGTGCCAGCAGCTCGAGCCCGAGGGACACTGAAGCTTTCTTT,CASSSSPRDTEAFF
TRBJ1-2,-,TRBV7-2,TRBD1,TGTGCCAGCAGCTTCGGGGACAGGGAGGTTGGCTACACCTTC,CASSFGDREVGYTF
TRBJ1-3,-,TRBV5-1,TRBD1,TGCGCCAGCAGCCTACAGGGGGAGGGCGGCTCTGGAAACACCATATATTTT,CASSLQGEGGSGNTIYF
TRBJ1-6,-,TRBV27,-,TGTGCCAGCAGTTTTCGGGAGGGGATCAATAATTCACCCCTCCACTTT,CASSFREGINNSPLHF
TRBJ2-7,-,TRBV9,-,TGTGCCAGCAGCGTGGACTTTGGTGGCTACGAGCAGTACTTC,CASSVDFGGYEQYF
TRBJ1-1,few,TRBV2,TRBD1,TGTGCCAGCAGAGACAGGGCCCTATCCTACACTGAAGCTTTCTTT,CASRDRALSYTEAFF
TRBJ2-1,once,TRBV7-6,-,TGTGCCACGACTTTAGAGGCCGCTAGCGATGAGCAGTTCTTC,CATTLEAASDEQFF
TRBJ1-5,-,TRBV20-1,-,TGCAGTGCTAGTCCCCCGGGATTTAATCAGCCCCAGCATTTT,CSASPPGFNQPQHF
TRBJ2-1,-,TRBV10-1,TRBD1,TGCGCCAGCAGTGAGAGGCGACAGGGGGTAGATTATCTCTACAATGAGCAGTTCTTC,CASSERRQGVDYLYNEQFF